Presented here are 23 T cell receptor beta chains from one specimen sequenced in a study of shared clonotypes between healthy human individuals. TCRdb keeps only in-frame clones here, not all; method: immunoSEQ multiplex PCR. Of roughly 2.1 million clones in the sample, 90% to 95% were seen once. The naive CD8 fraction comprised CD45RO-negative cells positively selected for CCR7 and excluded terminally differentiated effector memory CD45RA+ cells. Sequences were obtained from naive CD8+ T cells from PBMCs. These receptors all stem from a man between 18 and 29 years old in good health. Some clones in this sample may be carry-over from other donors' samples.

Written as DNA, the CDR3 is TGTGCCAGCAGCCCTCAAGTGGGGAGGGTGTTGACAGATACGCAGTATTTT. As protein: CASSPQVGRVLTDTQYF. The genes are TRBV7-8 and TRBJ2-3, with 7 positions matching TRBD2. CDR3 size: 17 residues. With 5 bases clipped from V and 3 bases from J, the junction kept 14 bases outside the gene matches. Germline lookup yields CDR1 SGHVS and CDR2 FQNEAQ.

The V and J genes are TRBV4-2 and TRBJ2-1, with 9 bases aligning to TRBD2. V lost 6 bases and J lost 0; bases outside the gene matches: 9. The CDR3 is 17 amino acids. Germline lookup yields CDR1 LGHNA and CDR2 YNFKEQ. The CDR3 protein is CASSPWGSGSSYNEQFF. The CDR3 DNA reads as TGTGCCAGCAGTCCCTGGGGTAGCGGGAGCTCCTACAATGAGCAGTTCTTC.

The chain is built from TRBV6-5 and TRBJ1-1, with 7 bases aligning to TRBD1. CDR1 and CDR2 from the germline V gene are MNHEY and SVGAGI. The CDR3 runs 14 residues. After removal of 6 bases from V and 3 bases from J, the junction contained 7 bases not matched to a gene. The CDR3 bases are TGTGCCAGCAGCTGGGGGGGGACAGACACTGAAGCTTTCTTT. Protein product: CASSWGGTDTEAFF.

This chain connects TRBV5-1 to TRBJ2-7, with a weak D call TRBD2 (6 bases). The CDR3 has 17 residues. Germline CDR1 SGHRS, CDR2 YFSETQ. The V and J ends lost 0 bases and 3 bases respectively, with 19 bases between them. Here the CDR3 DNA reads TGCGCCAGCAGCTTGGGGGGACTGTCTATTGTTGGCTACGAGCAGTACTTC. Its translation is CASSLGGLSIVGYEQYF.

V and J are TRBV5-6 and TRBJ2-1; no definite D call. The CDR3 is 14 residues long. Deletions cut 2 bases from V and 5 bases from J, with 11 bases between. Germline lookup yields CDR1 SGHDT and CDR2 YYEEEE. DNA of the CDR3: TGTGCCAGCAGCTTTAGCAGTTCTCACAATGAGCAGTTCTTC. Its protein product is CASSFSSSHNEQFF.

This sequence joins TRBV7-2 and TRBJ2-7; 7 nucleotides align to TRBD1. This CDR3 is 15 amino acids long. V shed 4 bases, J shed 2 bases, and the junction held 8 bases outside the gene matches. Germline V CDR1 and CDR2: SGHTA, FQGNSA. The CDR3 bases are TGTGCCAGCAGCTGGCTAACCGGGACAGCCTACGAGCAGTACTTC. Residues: CASSWLTGTAYEQYF.

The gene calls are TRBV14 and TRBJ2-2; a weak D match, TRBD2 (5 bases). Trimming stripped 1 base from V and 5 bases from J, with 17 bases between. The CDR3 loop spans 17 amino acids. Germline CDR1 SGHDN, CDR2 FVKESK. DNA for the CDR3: TGTGCCAGCAGCCAAGCGCTTGGGTTTAGGAGGACCGGGGAGCTGTTTTTT. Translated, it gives CASSQALGFRRTGELFF. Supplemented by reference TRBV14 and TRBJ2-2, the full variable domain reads EAGVTQFPSHSVIEKGQTVTLRCDPISGHDNLYWYRRVMGKEIKFLLHFVKESKQDESGMPNNRFLAERTGGTYSTLKVQPAELEDSGVYFCASSQALGFRRTGELFFGEGSRLTVL.

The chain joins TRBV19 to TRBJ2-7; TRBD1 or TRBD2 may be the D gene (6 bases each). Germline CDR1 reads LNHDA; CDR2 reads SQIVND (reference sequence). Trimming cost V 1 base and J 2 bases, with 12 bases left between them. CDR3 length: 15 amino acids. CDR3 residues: CASSIGSRGPYEQYF. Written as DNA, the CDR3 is TGTGCCAGTAGTATAGGATCTCGGGGGCCCTACGAGCAGTACTTC.

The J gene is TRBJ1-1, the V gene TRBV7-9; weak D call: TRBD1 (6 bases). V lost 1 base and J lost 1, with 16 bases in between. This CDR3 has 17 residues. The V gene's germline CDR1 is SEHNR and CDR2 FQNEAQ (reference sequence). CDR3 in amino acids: CASSLGYREGSNTEAFF. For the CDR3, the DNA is TGTGCCAGCAGCTTAGGGTACAGGGAGGGATCGAACACTGAAGCTTTCTTT. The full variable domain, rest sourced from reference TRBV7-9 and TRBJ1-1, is DTGVSQNPRHKITKRGQNVTFRCDPISEHNRLYWYRQTLGQGPEFLTYFQNEAQLEKSRLLSDRFSAERPKGSFSTLEIQRTEQGDSAMYLCASSLGYREGSNTEAFFGQGTRLTVV.

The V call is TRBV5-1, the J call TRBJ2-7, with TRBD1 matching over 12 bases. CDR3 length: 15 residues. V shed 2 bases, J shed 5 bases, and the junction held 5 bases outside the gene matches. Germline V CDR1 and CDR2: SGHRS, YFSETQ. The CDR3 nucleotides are TGCGCCAGCAGCTTACCCCGGGACAGGGGGCACGAGCAGTACTTC. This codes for CASSLPRDRGHEQYF.

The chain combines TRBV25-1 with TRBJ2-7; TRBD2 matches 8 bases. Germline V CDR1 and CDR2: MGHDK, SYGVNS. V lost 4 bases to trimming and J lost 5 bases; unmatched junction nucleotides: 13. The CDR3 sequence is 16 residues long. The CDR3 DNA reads TGTGCCAGCAGTGCCCTTCTAGCGGGCTGGGGGGACGAGCAGTACTTC. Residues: CASSALLAGWGDEQYF.

The CDR3 DNA reads TGTGCCAGTAGTCTCGTGGGACTTAGCAATCAGCCCCAGCATTTT. Translated: CASSLVGLSNQPQHF. The chain has TRBV19 and TRBJ1-5, with a possible D match to TRBD1 (5 bases). Germline CDR1 and CDR2: LNHDA and SQIVND (reference sequence). V lost 5 bases, J lost 0 bases, and 11 bases lay in between. The CDR3 extends over 15 amino acids.

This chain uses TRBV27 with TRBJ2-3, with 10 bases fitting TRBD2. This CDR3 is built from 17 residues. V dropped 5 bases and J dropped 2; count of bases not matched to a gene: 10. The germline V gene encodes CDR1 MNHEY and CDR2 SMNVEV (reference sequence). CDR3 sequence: CASSLPSLAGDTDTQYF. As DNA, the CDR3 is TGTGCCAGCAGTCTCCCCTCGCTAGCGGGAGACACAGATACGCAGTATTTT.

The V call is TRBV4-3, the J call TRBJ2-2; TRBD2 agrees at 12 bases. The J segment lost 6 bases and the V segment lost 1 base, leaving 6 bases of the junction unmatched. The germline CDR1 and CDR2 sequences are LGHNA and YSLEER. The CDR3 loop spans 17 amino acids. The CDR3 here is CASSQARLAGVPGELFF. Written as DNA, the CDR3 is TGCGCCAGCAGCCAAGCCAGACTAGCGGGAGTCCCCGGGGAGCTGTTTTTT.

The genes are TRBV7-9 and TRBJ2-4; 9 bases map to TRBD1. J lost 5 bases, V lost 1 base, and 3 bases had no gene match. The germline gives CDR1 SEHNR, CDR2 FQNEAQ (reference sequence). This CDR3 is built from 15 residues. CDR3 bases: TGTGCCAGCAGCTTAGTAGGACAGGGGCAAAACATTCAGTACTTC. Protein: CASSLVGQGQNIQYF.

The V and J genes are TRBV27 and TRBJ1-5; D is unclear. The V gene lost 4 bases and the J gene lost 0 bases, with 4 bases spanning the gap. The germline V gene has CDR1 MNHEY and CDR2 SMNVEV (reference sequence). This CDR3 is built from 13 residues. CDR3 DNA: TGTGCCAGCAGTTGGGCTAGCAATCAGCCCCAGCATTTT. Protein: CASSWASNQPQHF.

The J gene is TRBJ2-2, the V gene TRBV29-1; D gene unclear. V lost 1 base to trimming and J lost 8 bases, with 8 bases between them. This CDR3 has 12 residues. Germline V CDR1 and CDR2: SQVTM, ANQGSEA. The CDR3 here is CSVEVRTGELFF. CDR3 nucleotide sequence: TGCAGCGTTGAAGTTCGAACGGGGGAGCTGTTTTTT.

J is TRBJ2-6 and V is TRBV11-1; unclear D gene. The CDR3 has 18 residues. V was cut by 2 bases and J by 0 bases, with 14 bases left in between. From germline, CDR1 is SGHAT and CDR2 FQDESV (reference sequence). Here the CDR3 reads CASSLWYAPPSGANVLTF. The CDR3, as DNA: TGTGCCAGCAGCTTATGGTACGCGCCCCCCTCTGGGGCCAACGTCCTGACTTTC.

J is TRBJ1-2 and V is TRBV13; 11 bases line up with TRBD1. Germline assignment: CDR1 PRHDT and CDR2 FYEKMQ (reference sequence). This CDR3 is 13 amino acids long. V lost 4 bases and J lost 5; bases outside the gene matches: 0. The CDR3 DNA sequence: TGTGCCAGCAGCTGGGACAGGGGGTATGGCTACACCTTC. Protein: CASSWDRGYGYTF.

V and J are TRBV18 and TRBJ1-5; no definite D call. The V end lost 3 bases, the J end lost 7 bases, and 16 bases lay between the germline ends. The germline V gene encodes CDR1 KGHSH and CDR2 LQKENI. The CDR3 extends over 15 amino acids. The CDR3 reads CASSPTDWIGQPQHF. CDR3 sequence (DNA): TGTGCCAGCTCACCTACCGACTGGATTGGGCAGCCCCAGCATTTT.

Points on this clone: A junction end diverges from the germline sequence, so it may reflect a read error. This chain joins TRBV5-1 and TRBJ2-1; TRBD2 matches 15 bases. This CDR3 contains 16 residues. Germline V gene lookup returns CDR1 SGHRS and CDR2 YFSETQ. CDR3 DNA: TGCGCCAGCAGATTGGGGACTAGCGGGAGGTACCTTGAGCAGTTCTTC. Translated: CASRLGTSGRYLEQFF.

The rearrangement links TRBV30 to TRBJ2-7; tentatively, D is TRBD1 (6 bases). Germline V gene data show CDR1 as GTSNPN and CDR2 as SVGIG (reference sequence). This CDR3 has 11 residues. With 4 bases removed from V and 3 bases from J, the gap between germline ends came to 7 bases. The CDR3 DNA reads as TGTGCCTGGAAGACAGGCTACGAGCAGTACTTC. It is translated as CAWKTGYEQYF.

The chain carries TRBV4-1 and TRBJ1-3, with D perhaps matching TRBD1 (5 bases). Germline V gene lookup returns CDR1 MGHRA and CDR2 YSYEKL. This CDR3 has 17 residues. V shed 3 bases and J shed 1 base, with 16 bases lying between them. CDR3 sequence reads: CASSQGRSRGSGNTIYF. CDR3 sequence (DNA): TGCGCCAGCAGCCAGGGACGAAGTCGGGGATCTGGAAACACCATATATTTT.